These 27 T cell receptor beta chains were sequenced from one sample in a study of regulatory T cells in long-lasting Graves disease. Libraries of TCR beta came from iRepertoire HTBI primers plus Arm-PCR of CDR3 regions. TCRdb recomputed calls from the multiplex PCR reads with MiXCR, one row per CDR3 protein. The sample holds 390,000 or so distinct CDR3 sequences, approximately 12% seen once. Time point described: newly diagnosed GD, antithyroid drugs for less than 3 months. RNA isolated from PBMCs was used to make the TCR library. This sample also belongs to another study, concerning T cells in Graves' hyperthyroidism and ophthalmopathy.

Sequences were derived from peripheral blood mononuclear cells (PBMCs), sampled at new diagnosis, from a patient treated with antithyroid drugs. Receptors originate from a woman in her late teens or twenties with Graves disease.

In this sample, this clonotype turned up many times. V usage is TRBV19 and J usage is TRBJ1-1; D remains ambiguous. The CDR3 spans 13 residues. Germline V gene lookup returns CDR1 LNHDA and CDR2 SQIVND (reference sequence). V gave up 4 bases and J gave up 1 base, with 7 bases separating them. The CDR3 coding sequence is TGTGCCAGTAGTACGGCAGGGAACACTGAAGCTTTCTTT. It is translated as CASSTAGNTEAFF.

This clonotype was recorded many times. The chain is built from TRBV7-2 and TRBJ1-4; D is ambiguous. The CDR3 runs to 15 residues. Germline values: CDR1 SGHTA, CDR2 FQGNSA. With 0 bases removed from V and 8 bases from J, the gap between germline ends came to 13 bases. This CDR3 reads CASSLARTGYEKLFF. DNA of the CDR3: TGTGCCAGCAGCTTAGCCCGGACGGGGTACGAAAAACTGTTTTTT.

The chain joins TRBV2 to TRBJ2-2; perhaps D is TRBD1 or TRBD2 (5 bases each). Germline CDR1 and CDR2: SNHLY and FYNNEI. The length of the CDR3 is 15 residues. Trimming shortened V by 4 bases and J by 6 bases, and 15 bases separated the two germline ends. The CDR3 DNA reads as TGTGCCAGCAGTGGAGGGGCGACCGGGCCCGGGGAGCTGTTTTTT. Amino acids: CASSGGATGPGELFF.

This clonotype showed up many times. This sequence joins TRBV28 and TRBJ1-2; TRBD1 matches at 8 bases. Germline CDR1 reads MDHEN; CDR2 reads SYDVKM. Losses at the gene ends were 5 bases for V and 4 bases for J; bases not matched to a gene: 12. The CDR3 loop spans 16 amino acids. CDR3 DNA sequence: TGTGCCAGCAGTCAAAATCCAGGGGGCGCCGGCTATGGCTACACCTTC. Translation: CASSQNPGGAGYGYTF.

For this clonotype: The likely explanation is a read error, given a far larger clone one base away. The genes are TRBV11-1 and TRBJ2-5; TRBD1 matches 9 bases. Germline trimming cut 5 bases from V and 11 bases from J; bases unmatched to any gene: 15. Looked up from germline, CDR1 is SGHAT and CDR2 is FQDESV (reference sequence). The CDR3 extends over 15 amino acids. CDR3 DNA: TGTGCCAGCAGCCACCAGGGACAGGGTTGGAATGAGCAGTACTTC. It yields the protein CASSHQGQGWNEQYF.

This clonotype was found many times. V usage is TRBV28 and J usage is TRBJ1-1; possible D gene TRBD1, 5 bases. The germline CDR1 and CDR2 sequences are MDHEN and SYDVKM. The germline V and J ends were trimmed by 10 bases and 1 base, with 10 bases remaining between them. This CDR3 region has 12 residues. Written as DNA, the CDR3 is TGTGCCACAACCGGGGCGAACACTGAAGCTTTCTTT. Amino acid sequence: CATTGANTEAFF.

This chain joins TRBV12-3 or TRBV12-4 and TRBJ2-2; D is possibly TRBD2 (6 bases). V was cut by 6 bases and J by 8 bases, with 16 bases left in between. This CDR3 comprises 14 residues. CDR3 in amino acids: CASSLGGKWGELFF. The CDR3, as DNA: TGTGCCAGCAGCTTGGGGGGTAAATGGGGGGAGCTGTTTTTT.

The chain links TRBV19 to TRBJ1-4, with no clear D. Germline V gives CDR1 LNHDA, CDR2 SQIVND (reference sequence). CDR3 length: 14 amino acids. The V end lost 7 bases, the J end lost 4 bases, and 13 bases lay between the germline ends. CDR3 nucleotides: TGTGCCAGTACGGACGGCGGACTTAATGAAAAACTGTTTTTT. Translated: CASTDGGLNEKLFF.

The V and J genes are TRBV13 and TRBJ2-3, with 7 positions matching TRBD2. The CDR3 totals 16 residues. V was pared by 1 base and J by 2 bases, with 6 bases of the junction left unmatched. CDR1 is PRHDT and CDR2 is FYEKMQ in the germline V gene (reference sequence). The CDR3 nucleotides are TGTGCCAGCAGCTTAGTGTCTAGCGGCTACACAGATACGCAGTATTTT. It codes for CASSLVSSGYTDTQYF.

This clonotype has at least ten counts. V usage is TRBV6-1 and J usage is TRBJ2-5; 8 bases match TRBD1. Trimming at V came to 5 bases and at J to 4 bases, leaving 6 bases not matched to a gene. This CDR3 is 14 amino acids long. Per the germline V gene, CDR1 is MNHNS and CDR2 is SASEGT. In DNA, the CDR3 is TGTGCCAGCAGTACGACAGGGGCGAGAGAGACCCAGTACTTC. Residues: CASSTTGARETQYF.

This clonotype occurred many times. This chain links TRBV2 with TRBJ2-4, with a tentative D call TRBD1 (6 bases). CDR1 SNHLY and CDR2 FYNNEI come from the germline V gene. This CDR3 is 13 amino acids long. Between the trimmed V and J ends, which lost 6 bases and 3 bases, there was a span of 9 bases. The CDR3 DNA reads as TGTGCCAGCAGCCAACAGGGCAAAAACATTCAGTACTTC. Its translation: CASSQQGKNIQYF.

This clonotype was recorded at least ten times. The gene calls are TRBV27 and TRBJ2-7; D possibly corresponds to TRBD2 (6 bases). The CDR3 contains 14 residues. Trimming removed 3 bases at V and 6 bases at J, with 15 bases between. Per the germline V gene, CDR1 is MNHEY and CDR2 is SMNVEV (reference sequence). The CDR3 DNA is TGTGCCAGCAGTTTTGGGGGGAGGACTCGCGAGCAGTACTTC. Protein product: CASSFGGRTREQYF.

The V call is TRBV4-1, the J call TRBJ2-3; tentative D call: TRBD2 (5 bases). The V and J ends lost 2 bases and 1 base respectively, with 13 bases between them. The CDR3 spans 16 residues. Germline-derived CDR1 and CDR2 are MGHRA and YSYEKL. The CDR3 DNA reads as TGCGCCAGCAGCCAAATACGCGGGTTGGGCACAGATACGCAGTATTTT. Amino acids: CASSQIRGLGTDTQYF.

This clonotype was observed at least ten times. The V gene is TRBV5-5, the J gene TRBJ2-3; D not resolved. The CDR3 length is 14 residues. Trimming took 3 bases from V and 4 from J, leaving 12 bases between them. In germline, CDR1 is SGHKS, CDR2 YYEKEE (reference sequence). The DNA for the CDR3 is TGTGCCAGCAGCTCAGCCGGCTCAGCAGATACGCAGTATTTT. It is translated as CASSSAGSADTQYF.

This clonotype was detected ten times or more. The rearrangement links TRBV20-1 to TRBJ2-2, with TRBD2 matching over 11 bases. The trim removed 3 bases at V and 5 bases at J, leaving 5 bases unmatched. There are 15 residues in the CDR3. Germline CDR1 is DFQATT and CDR2 is SNEGSKA (reference sequence). The CDR3 nucleotides read TGCAGTGCTAGCCGGACTAGCGGGTGGACCGGGGAGCTGTTTTTT. As protein: CSASRTSGWTGELFF.

This clonotype was seen many times. V usage is TRBV5-1 and J usage is TRBJ2-3; D is tentatively TRBD1 or TRBD2 (5 bases each). The V gene's germline CDR1 is SGHRS and CDR2 YFSETQ. The V and J ends lost 7 bases and 2 bases respectively, with 14 bases between them. The CDR3 sequence is 14 residues long. The CDR3 DNA is TGCGCCAGCCGCCCTTCGGGGCTCACAGATACGCAGTATTTT. It encodes CASRPSGLTDTQYF.

There are many counts of this clonotype. The chain joins TRBV28 to TRBJ2-7; D possibly corresponds to TRBD1 (5 bases). Germline V gives CDR1 MDHEN, CDR2 SYDVKM. The CDR3 has 16 residues. V shed 3 bases and J shed 3 bases, with 18 bases lying between them. Written as DNA, the CDR3 is TGTGCCAGCAGTTTTCGCCCAGGGCCCCTTCTCTACGAGCAGTACTTC. Translation gives CASSFRPGPLLYEQYF.

This clonotype was seen more than once but under ten times. V and J are TRBV7-2 and TRBJ1-1; tentative D call: TRBD1 (5 bases). Looked up from germline, CDR1 is SGHTA and CDR2 is FQGNSA. Trimming took off 1 base at V and 7 bases at J, with 13 bases between the two ends. The CDR3 is 14 amino acids. CDR3 DNA: TGTGCCAGCAGCTTAGTGGGTGACAGCCTTGAAGCTTTCTTT. Translated: CASSLVGDSLEAFF.

This clonotype appeared many times. The rearrangement uses TRBV20-1 and TRBJ2-2; 11 bases map to TRBD2. Per the germline V gene, CDR1 is DFQATT and CDR2 is SNEGSKA (reference sequence). The V and J ends lost 4 bases and 3 bases, in that order; junction bases with no gene match: 1. This CDR3 has 14 amino acids. The CDR3 here is CSAKLAGDTGELFF. For the CDR3, the DNA is TGCAGTGCTAAACTAGCGGGGGACACCGGGGAGCTGTTTTTT.

In its sample, this clonotype was seen many times. This chain joins TRBV18 and TRBJ2-3, with D unresolved. Germline V CDR1 and CDR2: KGHSH, LQKENI. The CDR3 loop spans 13 amino acids. The V end lost 3 bases, the J end lost 2 bases, and 6 bases lay between the germline ends. The CDR3 region is CASSPVLTDTQYF. The CDR3 nucleotides read TGTGCCAGCTCACCGGTGCTCACAGATACGCAGTATTTT.

In this sample, this clonotype turned up a few times. The chain recombines TRBV4-1 with TRBJ1-6; 9 bases fit TRBD1. CDR1 is MGHRA, CDR2 YSYEKL, per germline. The CDR3 length is 16 residues. The V segment lost 1 base and the J segment 7 bases; nucleotides outside the gene matches: 5. Here the CDR3 DNA reads TGCGCCAGCAGCCAAGTCCGACAGGGGGGGAATTCACCCCTCCACTTT. As protein: CASSQVRQGGNSPLHF.

Ten or more counts support this clonotype. This sequence joins TRBV9 and TRBJ1-1; TRBD1 matches at 7 bases. Germline V gene sequence: CDR1 SGDLS, CDR2 YYNGEE. V shed 1 base, J shed 0 bases, and the junction held 18 bases outside the gene matches. The CDR3 covers 20 residues. As DNA, the CDR3 is TGTGCCAGCAGCGTAACCCCCACGACAGGGCTTGAGAGGATGAACACTGAAGCTTTCTTT. Translating it yields CASSVTPTTGLERMNTEAFF.

This clonotype turned up a few times. The chain recombines TRBV15 with TRBJ1-5; 9 bases agree with TRBD1. This CDR3 contains 13 residues. In germline, CDR1 is LNHNV, CDR2 YYDKDF (reference sequence). V shed 5 bases and J 7 bases; nucleotides not matched to a gene: 3. The DNA of the CDR3 is TGTGCCACCAGCGGACAGGGGCTCCAGCCCCAGCATTTT. Amino acids: CATSGQGLQPQHF.

This clonotype came up many times. This chain links TRBV20-1 with TRBJ2-7; 7 positions agree with TRBD2. The CDR3 is 15 amino acids. V dropped 3 bases and J dropped 2; count of bases not matched to a gene: 10. CDR1 is DFQATT and CDR2 is SNEGSKA in the germline V gene (reference sequence). CDR3 sequence: CSARAAEAGTYEQYF. The DNA for the CDR3 is TGCAGTGCTAGGGCCGCCGAAGCGGGAACCTACGAGCAGTACTTC.

The CDR3 nucleotides read TGTGCCAGCAGCGACTTAACCAGGGGGCGATTACATTCACCCCTCCACTTT. It yields the protein CASSDLTRGRLHSPLHF. The chain carries TRBV6-1 and TRBJ1-6, with 8 positions matching TRBD1. CDR1 is MNHNS and CDR2 is SASEGT in the germline V gene. V was pared by 6 bases and J by 8 bases, with 15 bases of the junction left unmatched. The CDR3 loop spans 17 amino acids.

This clonotype has at least ten counts. The chain employs TRBV7-9 and TRBJ2-5; D is undetermined. Germline lookup yields CDR1 SEHNR and CDR2 FQNEAQ (reference sequence). V shed 5 bases and J shed 0 bases, with 10 bases lying between them. The CDR3 is 14 residues long. CDR3 nucleotide sequence: TGTGCCAGCAGCCGAGACGGGTACCAAGAGACCCAGTACTTC. This encodes CASSRDGYQETQYF. The whole variable domain, filled in from reference TRBV7-9 and TRBJ2-5, reads DTGVSQNPRHKITKRGQNVTFRCDPISEHNRLYWYRQTLGQGPEFLTYFQNEAQLEKSRLLSDRFSAERPKGSFSTLEIQRTEQGDSAMYLCASSRDGYQETQYFGPGTRLLVL.

This clonotype has a count of ten or more. This chain links TRBV11-1 with TRBJ2-1; D is unclear. V gave up 6 bases and J gave up 7 bases, with 19 bases separating them. The CDR3 spans 15 residues. Germline V gene sequence: CDR1 SGHAT, CDR2 FQDESV (reference sequence). The CDR3 region has the DNA TGTGCCAGCAGGGGCGTGCAGTCGGGTGCAAATGAGCAGTTCTTC. Its protein is CASRGVQSGANEQFF.